This T cell receptor beta chain was identified in a study of blood T cell repertoires in COVID-19. Study context: Whether acute or convalescent, the COVID-19 samples came from the United States, Italy and Spain. PBMCs, B-cell-depleted T cells, or T cells were the source of the cDNA or gDNA that made up the material.

Germline CDR1 reads MNHEY; CDR2 reads SMNVEV (reference sequence). The CDR3 has 15 amino acids. Trimming at V came to 6 bases and at J to 0 bases, leaving 4 bases not matched to a gene. The authors' processing: Cell counts per sample came from amplifying reference gene primers. Profiling relied on immunoSEQ multiplex PCR, and the TCRdb table lists in-frame clones only, not all of them. The DNA was the basis for D and trimming; V, J and clone size are from that table. The sample carries roughly 110,000 clones, more than 80% recorded once. The sequenced sample was peripheral blood. The receptor was derived from a woman aged 60-75 years with acute or convalescent COVID-19. The gene calls are TRBV27 and TRBJ1-4; 7 nucleotides match TRBD1. CDR3 protein: CASRGQIATNEKLFF. In nucleotides, the CDR3 is TGTGCCAGCAGGGGACAGATAGCAACTAATGAAAAACTGTTTTTT.